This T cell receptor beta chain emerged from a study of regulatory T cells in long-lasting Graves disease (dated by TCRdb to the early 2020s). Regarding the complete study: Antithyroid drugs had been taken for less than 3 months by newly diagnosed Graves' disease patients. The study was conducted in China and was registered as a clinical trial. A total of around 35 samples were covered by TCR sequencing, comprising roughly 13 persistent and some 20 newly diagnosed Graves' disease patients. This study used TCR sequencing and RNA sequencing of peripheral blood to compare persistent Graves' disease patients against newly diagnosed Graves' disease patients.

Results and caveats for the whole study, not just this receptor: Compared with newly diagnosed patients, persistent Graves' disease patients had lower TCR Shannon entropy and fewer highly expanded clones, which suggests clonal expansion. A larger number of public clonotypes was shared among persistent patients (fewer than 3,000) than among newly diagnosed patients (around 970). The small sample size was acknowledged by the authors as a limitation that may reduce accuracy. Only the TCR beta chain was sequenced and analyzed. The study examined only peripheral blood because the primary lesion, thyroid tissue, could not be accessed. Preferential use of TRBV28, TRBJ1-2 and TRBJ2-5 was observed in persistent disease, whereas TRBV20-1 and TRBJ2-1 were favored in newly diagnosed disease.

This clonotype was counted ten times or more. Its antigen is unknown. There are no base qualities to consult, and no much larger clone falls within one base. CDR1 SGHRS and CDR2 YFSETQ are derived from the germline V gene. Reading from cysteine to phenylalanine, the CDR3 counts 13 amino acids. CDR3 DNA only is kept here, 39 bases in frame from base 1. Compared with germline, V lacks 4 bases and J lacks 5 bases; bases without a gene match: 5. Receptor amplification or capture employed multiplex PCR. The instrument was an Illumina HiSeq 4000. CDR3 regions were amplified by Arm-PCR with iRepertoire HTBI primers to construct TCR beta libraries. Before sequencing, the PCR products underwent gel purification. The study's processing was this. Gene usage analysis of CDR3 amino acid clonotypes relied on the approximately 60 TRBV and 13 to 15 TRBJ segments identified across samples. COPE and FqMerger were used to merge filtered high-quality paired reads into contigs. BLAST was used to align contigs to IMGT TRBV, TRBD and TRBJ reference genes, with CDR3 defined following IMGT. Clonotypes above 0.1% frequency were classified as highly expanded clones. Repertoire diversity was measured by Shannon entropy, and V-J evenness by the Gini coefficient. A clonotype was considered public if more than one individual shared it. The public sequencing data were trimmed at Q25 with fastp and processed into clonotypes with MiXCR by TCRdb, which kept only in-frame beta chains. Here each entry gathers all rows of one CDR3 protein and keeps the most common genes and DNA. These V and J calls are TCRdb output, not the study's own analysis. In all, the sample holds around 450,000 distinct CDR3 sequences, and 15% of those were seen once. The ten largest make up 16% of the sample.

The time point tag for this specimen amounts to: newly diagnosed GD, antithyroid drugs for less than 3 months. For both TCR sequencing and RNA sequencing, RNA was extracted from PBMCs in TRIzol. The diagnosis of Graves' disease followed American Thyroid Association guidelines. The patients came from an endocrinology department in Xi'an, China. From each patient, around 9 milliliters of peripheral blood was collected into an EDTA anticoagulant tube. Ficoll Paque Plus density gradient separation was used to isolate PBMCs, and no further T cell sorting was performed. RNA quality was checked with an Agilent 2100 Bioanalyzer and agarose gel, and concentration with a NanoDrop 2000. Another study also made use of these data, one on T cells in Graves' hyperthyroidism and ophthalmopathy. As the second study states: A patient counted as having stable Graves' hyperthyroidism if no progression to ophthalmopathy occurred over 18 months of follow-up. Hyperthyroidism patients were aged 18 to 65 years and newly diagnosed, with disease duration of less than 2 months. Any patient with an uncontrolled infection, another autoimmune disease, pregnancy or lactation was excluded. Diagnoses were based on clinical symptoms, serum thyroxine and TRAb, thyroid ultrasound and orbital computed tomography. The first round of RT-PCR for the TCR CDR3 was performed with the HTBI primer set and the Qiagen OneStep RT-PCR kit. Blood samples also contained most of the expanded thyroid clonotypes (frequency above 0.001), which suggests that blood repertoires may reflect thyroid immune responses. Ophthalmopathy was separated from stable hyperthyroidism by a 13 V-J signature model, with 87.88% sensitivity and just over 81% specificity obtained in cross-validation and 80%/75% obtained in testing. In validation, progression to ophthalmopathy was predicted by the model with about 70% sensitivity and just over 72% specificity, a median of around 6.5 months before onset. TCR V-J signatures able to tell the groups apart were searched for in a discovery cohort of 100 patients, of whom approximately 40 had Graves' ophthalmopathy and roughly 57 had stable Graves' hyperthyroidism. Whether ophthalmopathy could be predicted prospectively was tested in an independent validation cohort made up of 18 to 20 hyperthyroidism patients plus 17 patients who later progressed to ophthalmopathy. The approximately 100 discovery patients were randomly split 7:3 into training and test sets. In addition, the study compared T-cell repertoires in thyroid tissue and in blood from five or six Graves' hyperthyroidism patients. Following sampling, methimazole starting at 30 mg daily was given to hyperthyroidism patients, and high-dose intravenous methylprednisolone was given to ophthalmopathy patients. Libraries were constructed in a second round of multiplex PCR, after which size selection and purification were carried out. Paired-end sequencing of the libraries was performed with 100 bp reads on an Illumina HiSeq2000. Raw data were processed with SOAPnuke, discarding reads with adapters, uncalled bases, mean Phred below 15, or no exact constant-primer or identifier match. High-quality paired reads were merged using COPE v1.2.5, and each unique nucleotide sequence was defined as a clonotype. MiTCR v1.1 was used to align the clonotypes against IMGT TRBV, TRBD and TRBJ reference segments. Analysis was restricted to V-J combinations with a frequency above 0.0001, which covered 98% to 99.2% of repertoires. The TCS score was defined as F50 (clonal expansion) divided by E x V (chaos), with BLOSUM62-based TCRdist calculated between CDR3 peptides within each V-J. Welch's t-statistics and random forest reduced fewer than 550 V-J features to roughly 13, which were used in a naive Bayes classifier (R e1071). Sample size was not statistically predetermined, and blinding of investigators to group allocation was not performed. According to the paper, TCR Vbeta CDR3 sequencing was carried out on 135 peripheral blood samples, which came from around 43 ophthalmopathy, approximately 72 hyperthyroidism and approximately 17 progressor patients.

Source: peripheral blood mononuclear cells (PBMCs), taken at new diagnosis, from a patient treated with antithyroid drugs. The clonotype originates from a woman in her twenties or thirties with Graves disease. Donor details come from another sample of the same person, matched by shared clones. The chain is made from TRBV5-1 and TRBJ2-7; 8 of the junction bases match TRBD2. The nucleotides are TGCGCCAGCAGCGGACCGGGGGGGGACGAGCAGTACTTC. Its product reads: CASSGPGGDEQYF.